Reported below is one T cell receptor beta chain. This entry is derived from a study of neurological immune-mediated disorders. MiXCR was run by TCRdb on the 5' RACE reads, yielding one entry per CDR3 protein. In the table there are 26,000 or so distinct CDR3 sequences, over 20% of which are singletons. The CDR3 extends over 17 amino acids. V gave up 6 bases and J gave up 7 bases, with 22 bases separating them. The germline V gene encodes CDR1 MNHEY and CDR2 SMNVEV (reference sequence). This chain connects TRBV27 to TRBJ1-6, with TRBD1 as a possible D gene (6 bases). The sample was PBMCs. The sequence was collected from a woman aged 60-70 years in good health. CDR3 amino acids: CASSPPALTGPNSPLHF. The CDR3 DNA sequence: TGTGCCAGCAGCCCGCCGGCCCTGACAGGCCCCAATTCACCCCTCCACTTT.